This T cell receptor (beta chain) was recorded in a study of T cells in Graves' hyperthyroidism and ophthalmopathy. This clonotype appeared many times. It was RNA transcripts that yielded the amplified TCR beta CDR3 regions. During a first-round RT-PCR of the TCR CDR3, the HTBI primer set was used. A single record per CDR3 protein comes from TCRdb applying MiXCR to the multiplex PCR reads. The repertoire includes approximately 640,000 distinct CDR3 sequences, 15% to 20% of them detected once, and about a sixth sits in the top ten. Uncontrolled infection, other autoimmune disease, pregnancy or lactation disqualified patients from enrolment. This CDR3 comprises 14 residues. The V gene's germline CDR1 is MNHEY and CDR2 SVGAGI. Trimming stripped 0 bases from V and 4 bases from J, with 7 bases between.

The specimen was blood. The chain has TRBV6-5 and TRBJ1-3; D uncertain. The TCR sequence derives from a man aged 50 to 59 with Graves' hyperthyroidism. CDR3 amino acids: CASSYSTPGNTIYF. The CDR3 nucleotides read TGTGCCAGCAGTTACTCGACCCCAGGAAACACCATATATTTT.